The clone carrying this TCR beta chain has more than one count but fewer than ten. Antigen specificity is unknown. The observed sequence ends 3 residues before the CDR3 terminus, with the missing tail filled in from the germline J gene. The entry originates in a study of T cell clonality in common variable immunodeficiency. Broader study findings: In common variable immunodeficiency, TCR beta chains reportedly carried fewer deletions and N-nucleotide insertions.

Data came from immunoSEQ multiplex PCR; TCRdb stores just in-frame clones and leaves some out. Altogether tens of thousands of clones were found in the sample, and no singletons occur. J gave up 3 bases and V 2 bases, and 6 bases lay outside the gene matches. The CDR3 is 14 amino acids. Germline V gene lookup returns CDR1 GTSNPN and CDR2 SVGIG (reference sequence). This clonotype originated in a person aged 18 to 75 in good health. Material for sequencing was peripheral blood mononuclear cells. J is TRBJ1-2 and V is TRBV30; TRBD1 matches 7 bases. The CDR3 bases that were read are TGTGCCTGGAGTACCCCAGGGGGGTACTATGGC. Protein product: CAWSTPGGYYG. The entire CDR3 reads CAWSTPGGYYGYTF.